Sequencing of this T cell receptor beta chain was carried out in a study of T cell repertoires in cytomegalovirus infection. Overall study context: HLA-B-restricted CMV epitopes that are well studied were used alongside recently identified HLA-C-restricted ones. Public signatures in TCR beta pointed to CMV infection and matching HLA type.

The germline V and J ends were trimmed by 9 bases and 1 base, with 12 bases remaining between them. Germline CDR1 is LGHNT and CDR2 is FRNRAP. There are 14 residues in the CDR3. Study findings and constraints: The study identified carriers of CMV plus the relevant HLA from cumulative public TCR beta family frequency. Dominating the ex vivo response were HLA-C-restricted CMV-specific TCR beta clonotypes.

MiXCR was run by TCRdb on the reads, yielding one entry per CDR3 protein. The table records under 850,000 distinct CDR3 sequences, roughly a third of them present only once. A remark on this clonotype: Its antigen remains unidentified.

The specimen was cultured PBMCs, collected from culture after CMV antigen stimulation. The sequence was collected from a human donor in good health (CMV status not recorded). Some clones in this sample may be carry-over from other donors' samples. J is TRBJ2-2 and V is TRBV12-5; weak D call: TRBD2 (6 bases). CDR3 in amino acids: CASTGTLNTGELFF. The CDR3 bases are TGTGCTAGCACCGGGACTTTGAACACCGGGGAGCTGTTTTTT.